Listed here is a single T cell receptor (beta chain). Template switching added a universal primer binding site, and final cDNA carried unique molecular identifiers. A single record per CDR3 protein comes from TCRdb applying MiXCR to the 5' RACE reads. The sample consists of a few hundred thousand distinct CDR3 sequences, around 20% of them appearing once. These data originate in a study of identical twins. Germline trimming cut 4 bases from V and 6 bases from J; bases unmatched to any gene: 5. Per germline, CDR1 SGHRS and CDR2 YFSETQ. The CDR3 has 14 residues. The rearrangement joins TRBV5-1 to TRBJ2-2; 8 nucleotides line up with TRBD1. The specimen was naive T cells sorted from blood. The TCR originated in a man over 45 in good health. The CDR3: CASSATGEAGELFF. CDR3 sequence (DNA): TGCGCCAGCAGCGCGACAGGGGAAGCCGGGGAGCTGTTTTTT.